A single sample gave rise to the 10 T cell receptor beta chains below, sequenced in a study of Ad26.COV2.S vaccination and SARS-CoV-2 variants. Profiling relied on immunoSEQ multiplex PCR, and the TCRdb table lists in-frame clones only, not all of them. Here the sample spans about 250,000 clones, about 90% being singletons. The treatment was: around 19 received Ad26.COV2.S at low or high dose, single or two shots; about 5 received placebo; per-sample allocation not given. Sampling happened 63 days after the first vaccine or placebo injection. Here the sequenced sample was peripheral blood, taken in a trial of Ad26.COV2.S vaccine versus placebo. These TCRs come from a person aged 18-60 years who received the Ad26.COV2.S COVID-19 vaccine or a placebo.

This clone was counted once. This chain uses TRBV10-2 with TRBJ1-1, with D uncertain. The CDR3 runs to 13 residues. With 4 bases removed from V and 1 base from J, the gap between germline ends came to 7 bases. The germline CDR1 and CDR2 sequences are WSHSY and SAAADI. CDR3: CASSGQQNTEAFF. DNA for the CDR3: TGCGCCAGCAGTGGACAACAGAACACTGAAGCTTTCTTT.

CDR3 region: CASRMGQTFYNEQFF. The CDR3 nucleotides read TGTGCCAGCAGGATGGGACAGACTTTCTACAATGAGCAGTTCTTC. The chain has TRBV6-5 and TRBJ2-1; the match to TRBD1 covers 7 bases. The germline CDR1 and CDR2 sequences are MNHEY and SVGAGI. J lost 3 bases, V lost 6 bases, and 8 bases had no gene match. This CDR3 region has 15 residues.

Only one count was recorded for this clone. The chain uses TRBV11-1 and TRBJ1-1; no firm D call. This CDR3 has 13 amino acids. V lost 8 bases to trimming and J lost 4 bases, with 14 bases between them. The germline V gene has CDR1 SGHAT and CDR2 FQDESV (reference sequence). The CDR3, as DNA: TGTGCCAGCCAACTCGGGAGGTTCACTGAAGCTTTCTTT. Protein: CASQLGRFTEAFF.

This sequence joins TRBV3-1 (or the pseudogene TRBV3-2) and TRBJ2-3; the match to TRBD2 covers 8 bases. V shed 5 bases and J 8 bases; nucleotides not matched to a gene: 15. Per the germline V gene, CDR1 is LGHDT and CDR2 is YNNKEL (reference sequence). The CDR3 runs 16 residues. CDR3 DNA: TGTGCCAGCAGCTCTAAAGGAGCGGGAGTGTTCAGTACGCAGTATTTT. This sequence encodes CASSSKGAGVFSTQYF.

The chain's CDR3 is CASSPRAANTGELFF. The DNA for the CDR3 is TGTGCCAGCAGCCCCCGGGCAGCGAACACCGGGGAGCTGTTTTTT. V usage is TRBV9 and J usage is TRBJ2-2, with unresolved D. The length of the CDR3 is 15 residues. V was cut by 4 bases and J by 0 bases, with 10 bases left in between. The V gene's germline CDR1 is SGDLS and CDR2 YYNGEE.

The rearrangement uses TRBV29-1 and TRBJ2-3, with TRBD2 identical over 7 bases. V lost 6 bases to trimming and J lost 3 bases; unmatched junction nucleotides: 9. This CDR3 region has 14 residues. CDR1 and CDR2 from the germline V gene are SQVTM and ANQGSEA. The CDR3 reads CSVPRRERTDTQYF. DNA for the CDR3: TGCAGCGTCCCACGGCGGGAGAGAACAGATACGCAGTATTTT.

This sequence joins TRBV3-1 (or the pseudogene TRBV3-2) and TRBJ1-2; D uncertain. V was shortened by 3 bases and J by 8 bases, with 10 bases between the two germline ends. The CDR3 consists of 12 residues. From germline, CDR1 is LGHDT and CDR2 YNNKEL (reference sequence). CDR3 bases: TGTGCCAGCAGCCAGGCATTAGGAGGCTACACCTTC. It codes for CASSQALGGYTF.

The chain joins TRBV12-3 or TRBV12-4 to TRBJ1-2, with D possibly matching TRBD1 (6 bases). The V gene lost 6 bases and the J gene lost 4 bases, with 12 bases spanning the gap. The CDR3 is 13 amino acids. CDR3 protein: CASSGDNLYGYTF. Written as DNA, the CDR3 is TGTGCCAGCAGCGGGGACAACCTCTATGGCTACACCTTC.

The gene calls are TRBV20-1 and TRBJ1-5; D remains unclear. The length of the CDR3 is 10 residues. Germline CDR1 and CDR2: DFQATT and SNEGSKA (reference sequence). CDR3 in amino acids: CSPFRQPQHF. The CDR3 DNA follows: TGCAGCCCTTTCCGTCAGCCCCAGCATTTT.

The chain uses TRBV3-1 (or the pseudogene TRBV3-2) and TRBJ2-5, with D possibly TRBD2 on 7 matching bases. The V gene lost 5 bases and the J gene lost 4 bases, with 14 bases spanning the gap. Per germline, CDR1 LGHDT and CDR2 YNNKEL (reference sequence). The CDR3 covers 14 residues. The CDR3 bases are TGTGCCAGCAGCAGGGGGAGGGCGGGAGAGACCCAGTACTTC. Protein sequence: CASSRGRAGETQYF.